A single sample is the source of the 31 T cell receptor beta chains below, sequenced in a study of blood T cell repertoires in COVID-19. Using immunoSEQ multiplex PCR, the repertoire was profiled, and TCRdb retains in-frame clones only, with some absent. The data contain over 55,000 clones, roughly four fifths of them singletons. Sequencing input: peripheral blood. The receptors come from a man aged 80 or over with COVID-19, enrolled during active disease.

The rearrangement uses TRBV9 and TRBJ1-3; unclear D gene. Germline V gene data show CDR1 as SGDLS and CDR2 as YYNGEE. The CDR3 sequence is 16 residues long. Trimming shortened V by 0 bases and J by 0 bases, and 10 bases separated the two germline ends. The CDR3 sequence: CASSVDMFYSGNTIYF. The CDR3 DNA sequence: TGTGCCAGCAGCGTAGATATGTTCTACTCTGGAAACACCATATATTTT.

This chain joins TRBV5-4 and TRBJ1-2; D unclear. Trimming pared 0 bases from V and 7 bases from J, leaving 10 bases between. Germline V gives CDR1 SGHNT, CDR2 YYREEE (reference sequence). The CDR3 runs to 13 residues. CDR3 DNA: TGTGCCAGCAGCTTGGACCCTTCGAGTGGCTACACCTTC. Amino acid sequence: CASSLDPSSGYTF.

This clone came up once. V is TRBV18 and J is TRBJ2-7, with 7 bases aligning to TRBD1. CDR1 and CDR2 from the germline V gene are KGHSH and LQKENI. V trimming: 8 bases; J trimming: 0 bases; junction bases outside the gene matches: 13. This CDR3 contains 16 residues. CDR3 DNA sequence: TGTGCCAGCCCTGACTATAAACGGGACAGCTCCTACGAGCAGTACGTC. This translates into CASPDYKRDSSYEQYV.

The chain combines TRBV2 with TRBJ1-6, with 9 bases identical to TRBD1. V lost 8 bases, J lost 9 bases, and 8 bases stayed unmatched. Looked up from germline, CDR1 is SNHLY and CDR2 is FYNNEI. This CDR3 spans 14 amino acids. The CDR3 loop is CASGWTGVSSPLHF. The CDR3 DNA follows: TGTGCCAGCGGATGGACAGGGGTTAGTTCACCCCTCCACTTT.

This clone was seen a single time. The chain links TRBV7-9 to TRBJ1-2; 10 nucleotides line up with TRBD1. The CDR3 is 16 residues long. In germline, CDR1 is SEHNR, CDR2 FQNEAQ (reference sequence). V trimming: 5 bases; J trimming: 8 bases; junction bases outside the gene matches: 14. The CDR3 bases are TGTGCCAGCAGCGCGGGACAGGGGCCGGTGTCTCGGGGCTACACCTTC. It is translated as CASSAGQGPVSRGYTF.

The chain couples TRBV11-2 to TRBJ2-7, with D perhaps matching TRBD1 (6 bases). CDR3 length equals 14 residues. Germline assignment: CDR1 SGHAT and CDR2 FQNNGV. V lost 3 bases and J lost 2, with 11 bases in between. CDR3: CASSFNDRTYEQYF. CDR3 nucleotide sequence: TGTGCCAGCAGCTTCAACGACAGGACCTACGAGCAGTACTTC.

The chain recombines TRBV5-8 with TRBJ2-1; TRBD2 matches 15 bases. Germline V lookup: CDR1 SGHTS, CDR2 YDEGEE. The length of the CDR3 is 16 residues. V lost 5 bases and J lost 4; bases outside the gene matches: 4. CDR3 DNA: TGTGCCAGCAGTCCTGGGACTAGCGGGAGGTACAATGAGCAGTTCTTC. It translates to CASSPGTSGRYNEQFF.

The gene calls are TRBV19 and TRBJ2-7; D might be TRBD1 (6 bases). CDR1 is LNHDA, CDR2 SQIVND, per germline (reference sequence). The length of the CDR3 is 17 residues. Trimming stripped 6 bases from V and 0 bases from J, with 21 bases between. The CDR3 loop is CASSRRPRGQNSYEQYF. CDR3 bases: TGTGCCAGTAGCCGACGCCCCCGCGGACAGAACTCCTACGAGCAGTACTTC. Filled out from reference TRBV19 and TRBJ2-7, the complete variable domain reads DGGITQSPKYLFRKEGQNVTLSCEQNLNHDAMYWYRQDPGQGLRLIYYSQIVNDFQKGDIAEGYSVSREKKESFPLTVTSAQKNPTAFYLCASSRRPRGQNSYEQYFGPGTRLTVT.

V is TRBV28 and J is TRBJ2-1, with 7 bases that match TRBD2. The CDR3 loop spans 15 amino acids. J gave up 5 bases and V 8 bases, and 12 bases lay outside the gene matches. The germline V gene encodes CDR1 MDHEN and CDR2 SYDVKM. The CDR3 spells CASRRAGVGNNEQFF. In nucleotides, the CDR3 is TGTGCCAGCCGACGGGCGGGAGTAGGAAACAATGAGCAGTTCTTC.

The V and J genes are TRBV5-4 and TRBJ1-2; D is perhaps TRBD1 (6 bases). The CDR3 runs to 13 residues. With 3 bases removed from V and 6 bases from J, the gap between germline ends came to 12 bases. Germline V gene sequence: CDR1 SGHNT, CDR2 YYREEE (reference sequence). CDR3 DNA: TGTGCCAGCAGCTCACCAGGGGTTGATGGCTACACCTTC. Translated: CASSSPGVDGYTF.

This clone was seen a handful of times. The rearrangement links TRBV9 to TRBJ2-3; D gene ambiguous. The CDR3 contains 14 residues. The V gene lost 0 bases and the J gene lost 2 bases, with 7 bases spanning the gap. Germline CDR1 reads SGDLS; CDR2 reads YYNGEE. The CDR3 sequence is CASSVGGFTDTQYF. The CDR3 DNA sequence: TGTGCCAGCAGCGTAGGCGGTTTCACAGATACGCAGTATTTT. The whole variable domain, filled in from reference TRBV9 and TRBJ2-3, reads DSGVTQTPKHLITATGQRVTLRCSPRSGDLSVYWYQQSLDQGLQFLIQYYNGEERAKGNILERFSAQQFPDLHSELNLSSLELGDSALYFCASSVGGFTDTQYFGPGTRLTVL.

This chain uses TRBV5-6 with TRBJ1-1; a possible D gene is TRBD1 (5 bases). V was cut by 0 bases and J by 3 bases, with 9 bases left in between. Per germline, CDR1 SGHDT and CDR2 YYEEEE. The CDR3 has 14 amino acids. The CDR3 spells CASSLGGMDTEAFF. The CDR3 coding sequence is TGTGCCAGCAGCTTGGGGGGCATGGACACTGAAGCTTTCTTT.

The rearrangement joins TRBV2 to TRBJ1-2; D unclear. V was shortened by 3 bases and J by 1 base, with 6 bases between the two germline ends. The CDR3 is made up of 13 amino acids. Germline V gene data show CDR1 as SNHLY and CDR2 as FYNNEI. The CDR3 DNA follows: TGTGCCAGCAGTGAGGGCGTTAACTATGGCTACACCTTC. Amino acids: CASSEGVNYGYTF.

The chain recombines TRBV5-4 with TRBJ1-1; 8 nucleotides agree with TRBD1. CDR1 is SGHNT, CDR2 YYREEE, per germline (reference sequence). V was clipped by 2 bases and J by 1 base; unmatched bases: 10. This CDR3 comprises 17 residues. CDR3 DNA: TGTGCCAGCAGCTTCCGGACAGGGTTTTTGGCGAACACTGAAGCTTTCTTT. This gives the protein CASSFRTGFLANTEAFF.

This chain links TRBV27 with TRBJ2-3, with 8 bases aligning to TRBD1. Per germline, CDR1 MNHEY and CDR2 SMNVEV (reference sequence). Germline trimming cut 6 bases from V and 4 bases from J; bases unmatched to any gene: 9. The CDR3 spans 15 residues. CDR3 protein: CASRVGRTGPDTQYF. In nucleotides, the CDR3 is TGTGCCAGCAGGGTGGGGAGGACAGGGCCAGATACGCAGTATTTT.

The DNA of the CDR3 is TGTGCCAGCAGCCTGGGACAGGGAGTTTACAATGAGCAGTTCTTC. It specifies CASSLGQGVYNEQFF. The rearrangement joins TRBV6-5 to TRBJ2-1, with TRBD1 identical over 9 bases. V lost 6 bases and J lost 4; bases outside the gene matches: 7. CDR3 size: 15 residues. Germline values: CDR1 MNHEY, CDR2 SVGAGI.

The chain uses TRBV3-1 (or the pseudogene TRBV3-2) and TRBJ1-3; D uncertain. CDR3 length: 15 residues. Trimming shortened V by 1 base and J by 0 bases, and 7 bases separated the two germline ends. From germline, CDR1 is LGHDT and CDR2 YNNKEL (reference sequence). The CDR3 region has the DNA TGTGCCAGCAGCCAAGCCCCCGGCTCTGGAAACACCATATATTTT. The encoded protein is CASSQAPGSGNTIYF.

The chain employs TRBV11-2 and TRBJ2-7; D might be TRBD2 (7 bases). This CDR3 is built from 15 residues. CDR1 and CDR2 (germline): SGHAT, FQNNGV. Trimming left V 3 bases short and J 5 bases short, with 17 bases between. CDR3 in DNA: TGTGCCAGCAGCTTGAGGGGGGGAGGGATCAACGAGCAGTACTTC. This sequence encodes CASSLRGGGINEQYF.

The chain joins TRBV5-5 to TRBJ2-7; 8 nucleotides line up with TRBD2. The CDR3 covers 14 residues. The V and J ends lost 2 bases and 6 bases, in that order; junction bases with no gene match: 7. CDR1 is SGHKS, CDR2 YYEKEE, per germline (reference sequence). The CDR3 sequence: CASSFSLAAGEQYF. CDR3 DNA sequence: TGTGCCAGCAGCTTTTCACTAGCGGCTGGCGAGCAGTACTTC.

Only one count was recorded for this clone. The chain is built from TRBV7-8 and TRBJ1-4; no clear D gene. V was shortened by 5 bases and J by 10 bases, with 11 bases between the two germline ends. This CDR3 has 12 residues. Germline CDR1 and CDR2: SGHVS and FQNEAQ. This CDR3 reads CASSQTVGKLFF. CDR3 DNA: TGTGCCAGCAGCCAAACGGTTGGAAAACTGTTTTTT.

The gene calls are TRBV9 and TRBJ2-1; TRBD2 matches at 11 bases. Germline V CDR1 and CDR2: SGDLS, YYNGEE. This CDR3 is 14 amino acids long. After removal of 4 bases from V and 4 bases from J, the junction contained 1 base not matched to a gene. CDR3 sequence (DNA): TGTGCCAGCAGCTCTAGCGGGGGGTACAATGAGCAGTTCTTC. It specifies CASSSSGGYNEQFF.

The chain employs TRBV7-2 and TRBJ1-4, with D possibly being TRBD1 (5 bases). Germline V gene data show CDR1 as SGHTA and CDR2 as FQGNSA. V dropped 5 bases and J dropped 2 bases, with 15 bases sitting between them. CDR3 length: 16 residues. CDR3 nucleotides: TGTGCCAGCAGCCCAGCACTCAGGGCCACTAATGAAAAACTGTTTTTT. Residues: CASSPALRATNEKLFF.

The V and J genes are TRBV7-2 and TRBJ2-1; 7 bases map to TRBD2. In germline, CDR1 is SGHTA, CDR2 FQGNSA. V dropped 3 bases and J dropped 2; count of bases not matched to a gene: 7. This CDR3 has 16 residues. CDR3 bases: TGTGCCAGCAGCTTTGGTACGGGGGGTACCTACAATGAGCAGTTCTTC. Its protein product is CASSFGTGGTYNEQFF.

V is TRBV6-5 and J is TRBJ2-5; possibly TRBD1 for D (7 bases). The CDR3 has 15 residues. The V end lost 2 bases, the J end lost 3 bases, and 13 bases lay between the germline ends. The V gene's germline CDR1 is MNHEY and CDR2 SVGAGI. The CDR3 coding sequence is TGTGCCAGCAGTTACGGCGGGACAGTCAAAGAGACCCAGTACTTC. This encodes CASSYGGTVKETQYF.

The rearrangement uses TRBV4-3 and TRBJ2-1; 9 bases are a match to TRBD1. Trimming at V came to 4 bases and at J to 7 bases, leaving 8 bases not matched to a gene. The CDR3 covers 15 residues. Germline V gene sequence: CDR1 LGHNA, CDR2 YSLEER. The CDR3: CASSLWDRVGNEQFF. CDR3 nucleotide sequence: TGCGCCAGCAGCCTGTGGGACAGGGTAGGTAATGAGCAGTTCTTC.

The chain employs TRBV30 and TRBJ2-2; maybe TRBD1 (6 bases). V was shortened by 4 bases and J by 7 bases, with 22 bases between the two germline ends. Per germline, CDR1 GTSNPN and CDR2 SVGIG (reference sequence). The CDR3 has 16 residues. The CDR3 loop reads CAWKRGWSKGDGELFF. The CDR3 nucleotides are TGTGCCTGGAAGAGAGGCTGGAGCAAGGGGGACGGGGAGCTGTTTTTT.

This rearrangement joins TRBV5-4 to TRBJ2-1; 9 bases agree with TRBD2. With 0 bases clipped from V and 0 bases from J, the junction kept 7 bases outside the gene matches. Germline CDR1 and CDR2: SGHNT and YYREEE (reference sequence). This CDR3 contains 18 residues. CDR3 in amino acids: CASSLAIASGISYNEQFF. DNA for the CDR3: TGTGCCAGCAGCTTGGCCATTGCTAGCGGGATCTCCTACAATGAGCAGTTCTTC.

V is TRBV5-1 and J is TRBJ2-4; D ambiguous. The CDR3 consists of 13 residues. Germline V gene data show CDR1 as SGHRS and CDR2 as YFSETQ. V gave up 1 base and J gave up 9 bases, with 11 bases separating them. The CDR3, as DNA: TGCGCCAGCAGCTTGAAATCCGATAGCATTCAGTACTTC. Translating it yields CASSLKSDSIQYF.

V gene TRBV3-1 (or the pseudogene TRBV3-2) combines with J gene TRBJ2-3; TRBD2 matches at 11 bases. The length of the CDR3 is 16 residues. Per the germline V gene, CDR1 is LGHDT and CDR2 is YNNKEL (reference sequence). Trimming took 0 bases from V and 4 from J; bases not matched to a gene: 3. The CDR3 is CASSQDIAGGADTQYF. In nucleotides, the CDR3 is TGTGCCAGCAGCCAAGATATAGCGGGAGGGGCAGATACGCAGTATTTT.

This clone was observed once. The chain's CDR3 is CASSLSFSGNTIYF. The CDR3 DNA follows: TGTGCCAGCAGCTTGTCGTTCTCTGGAAACACCATATATTTT. This chain uses TRBV5-4 with TRBJ1-3; D is uncertain. Trimming pared 1 base from V and 0 bases from J, leaving 5 bases between. This CDR3 comprises 14 residues. CDR1 and CDR2 from the germline V gene are SGHNT and YYREEE (reference sequence).

This chain links TRBV19 with TRBJ2-6; 8 nucleotides match TRBD1. This CDR3 is 18 amino acids long. The J segment lost 1 base and the V segment lost 0 bases, leaving 5 bases of the junction unmatched. CDR1 and CDR2 (germline): LNHDA, SQIVND (reference sequence). The chain's CDR3 is CASSIDAGGSSGANVLTF. The DNA for the CDR3 is TGTGCCAGTAGTATAGATGCAGGGGGCAGTTCTGGGGCCAACGTCCTGACTTTC.